This TCR beta chain was retrieved from a study of blood T cell repertoires in COVID-19. The CDR3 spans 15 residues. The V and J ends lost 5 bases and 0 bases respectively, with 11 bases between them. The V gene's germline CDR1 is SGHVS and CDR2 FQNEAQ. Participant age was 18 to 89 years, and participants resided in about two dozen US areas. Only in-frame clones appear in the TCRdb table, and some are missing; sequencing was by immunoSEQ multiplex PCR. The table includes roughly 150,000 clones, 80% to 85% detected once. Source material: PBMCs or T cells enriched from blood (not recorded which). The chain has TRBV7-8 and TRBJ1-3; a weak D match, TRBD1 (5 bases). This clonotype originated in a man aged 70 or older who had been exposed to COVID-19. CDR3 nucleotide sequence: TGTGCCAGCAGCCGGGGGGGGGACTCTGGAAACACCATATATTTT. Amino acids: CASSRGGDSGNTIYF.